This T cell receptor (beta chain) was recorded in a study of identical twins. Overall study results and limits: While abundant cord blood beta clonotypes carried fewer insertions, memory repertoires showed no such pattern. Invariant MAIT and iNKT cells may have partly biased zero-insertion analyses. A cross-sectional statistical analysis, not follow-up of the same donors, supported the conclusions.

TCRdb reanalysed the 5' RACE reads using MiXCR and keeps one entry per CDR3 protein. The sample has 690,000 or so distinct CDR3 sequences, 8.6% seen once; the top ten hold around 0.95%. This clonotype was seen a handful of times. Its matching antigen is unknown. V lost 4 bases to trimming and J lost 5 bases, with 15 bases between them. The germline gives CDR1 PRHDT, CDR2 FYEKMQ (reference sequence). CDR3 length equals 15 residues. The same data also went into a second study, on yellow fever vaccine responses in identical twins.

The sequence was obtained from a woman aged 18 to 35 in good health. Sequencing was carried out using PBMCs. V gene TRBV13 combines with J gene TRBJ2-1, with a possible D match to TRBD2 (6 bases). DNA of the CDR3: TGTGCCAGCAGCTCGAGCGGGTGGAAGAACAATGAGCAGTTCTTC. This gives the protein CASSSSGWKNNEQFF.